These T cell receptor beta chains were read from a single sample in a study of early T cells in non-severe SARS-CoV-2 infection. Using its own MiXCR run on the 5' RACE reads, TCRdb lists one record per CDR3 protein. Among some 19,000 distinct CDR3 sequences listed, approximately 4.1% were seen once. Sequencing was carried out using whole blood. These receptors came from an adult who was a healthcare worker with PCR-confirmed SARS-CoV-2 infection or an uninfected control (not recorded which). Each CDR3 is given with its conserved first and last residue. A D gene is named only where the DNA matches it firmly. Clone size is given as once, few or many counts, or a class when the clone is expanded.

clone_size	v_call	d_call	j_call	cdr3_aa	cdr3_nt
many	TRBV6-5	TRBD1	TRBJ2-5	CASSYPGQGETQYF	TGTGCCAGCAGTTACCCGGGACAGGGGGAGACCCAGTACTTC
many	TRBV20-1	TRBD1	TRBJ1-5	CSAPGTARLNQPQHF	TGCAGTGCTCCTGGGACAGCGAGACTTAATCAGCCCCAGCATTTT
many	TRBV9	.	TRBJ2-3	CASGETDTQYF	TGTGCCAGCGGGGAAACAGATACGCAGTATTTT
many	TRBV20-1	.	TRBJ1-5	CSARGDGRTDQPQHF	TGCAGTGCTAGAGGCGACGGCAGGACGGATCAGCCCCAGCATTTT
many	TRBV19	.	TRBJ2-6	CASSTSAANVLTF	TGTGCCAGTAGTACGTCGGCGGCCAACGTCCTGACTTTC
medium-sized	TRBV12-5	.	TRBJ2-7	CASGSRGVQYF	TGTGCTAGTGGTTCCAGGGGTGTGCAGTACTTC
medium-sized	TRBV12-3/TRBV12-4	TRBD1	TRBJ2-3	CASSLGQGTGTQYF	TGTGCCAGCAGTCTCGGACAGGGCACCGGTACGCAGTATTTT
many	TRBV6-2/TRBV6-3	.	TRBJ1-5	CASSFPPNDGGNQPQHF	TGTGCCAGCAGTTTCCCGCCGAATGACGGTGGCAATCAGCCCCAGCATTTT
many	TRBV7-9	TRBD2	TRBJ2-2	CASSQAGGNTGELFF	TGTGCCAGCAGCCAAGCGGGGGGAAACACCGGGGAGCTGTTTTTT
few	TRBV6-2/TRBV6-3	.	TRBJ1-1	CASSYIPPVAEAFF	TGTGCCAGCAGTTATATCCCGCCGGTCGCTGAAGCTTTCTTT